These T cell receptor beta chains were read from a single sample in a study of cytomegalovirus exposure and HLA in healthy donors. Sequenced by immunoSEQ multiplex PCR; TCRdb stores in-frame clones only, minus some. The data contain about 310,000 clones, roughly 90% of them seen just once; the ten biggest clones take up roughly 0.88%. The sequenced material came from PBMCs. These receptors originate from a man between 25 and 39 years old in good health and CMV-seronegative. The CDR3 runs from the conserved cysteine through the conserved F or W. D genes are given only for firm matches. The size of a clone is reported for some rows only, either as once, few or many, or as a class for expanded clones.

D gene: TRBD1; V gene: TRBV28; J gene: TRBJ1-2; CDR3 length: 14; clone size: few; CDR3 protein: CASSFGTANYGYTF; CDR3 DNA: TGTGCCAGCAGTTTTGGGACAGCTAACTATGGCTACACCTTC
D gene: TRBD1; V gene: TRBV5-4; J gene: TRBJ2-7; CDR3 length: 14; clone size: -; CDR3 protein: CASSPGQGRYEQYF; CDR3 DNA: TGTGCCAGCAGCCCGGGACAGGGAAGGTACGAGCAGTACTTC
D gene: -; V gene: TRBV14; J gene: TRBJ2-7; CDR3 length: 16; clone size: once; CDR3 protein: CASSHGRARRASEQYF; CDR3 DNA: TGTGCCAGCAGCCATGGCAGGGCGCGCAGGGCGAGTGAGCAGTACTTC
D gene: -; V gene: TRBV2; J gene: TRBJ2-7; CDR3 length: 18; clone size: once; CDR3 protein: CASSADSRGAGSSYEQYF; CDR3 DNA: TGTGCCAGCAGCGCAGATTCGCGAGGGGCGGGGAGCTCCTACGAGCAGTACTTC
D gene: -; V gene: TRBV7-2; J gene: TRBJ1-1; CDR3 length: 15; clone size: -; CDR3 protein: CASSLVGQLNTEAFF; CDR3 DNA: TGTGCCAGCAGCTTAGTGGGGCAGCTTAACACTGAAGCTTTCTTT
D gene: -; V gene: TRBV27; J gene: TRBJ1-5; CDR3 length: 14; clone size: -; CDR3 protein: CASRDQGMGQPQHF; CDR3 DNA: TGTGCCAGCAGAGATCAGGGGATGGGTCAGCCCCAGCATTTT
D gene: TRBD2; V gene: TRBV6-1; J gene: TRBJ2-1; CDR3 length: 15; clone size: -; CDR3 protein: CASSSLAGGENEQFF; CDR3 DNA: TGTGCCAGCAGCTCCCTAGCGGGGGGGGAGAATGAGCAGTTCTTC
D gene: TRBD1; V gene: TRBV18; J gene: TRBJ2-7; CDR3 length: 20; clone size: -; CDR3 protein: CAAVREPEGTGTLQFAEQYF; CDR3 DNA: TGTGCAGCAGTCAGGGAGCCAGAAGGGACAGGGACCCTACAGTTTGCCGAGCAGTACTTC
D gene: -; V gene: TRBV11-3; J gene: TRBJ1-1; CDR3 length: 13; clone size: -; CDR3 protein: CASSLEQDTEAFF; CDR3 DNA: TGTGCCAGCAGCTTAGAGCAGGACACTGAAGCTTTCTTT
D gene: -; V gene: TRBV9; J gene: TRBJ1-2; CDR3 length: 16; clone size: -; CDR3 protein: CASSPSGGSFNYGYTF; CDR3 DNA: TGTGCCAGCAGCCCCTCGGGGGGCTCCTTTAACTATGGCTACACCTTC
D gene: -; V gene: TRBV7-9; J gene: TRBJ2-4; CDR3 length: 16; clone size: -; CDR3 protein: CASSLALPGAKNIQYF; CDR3 DNA: TGTGCCAGCAGCTTAGCGCTCCCAGGGGCCAAAAACATTCAGTACTTC
D gene: TRBD1; V gene: TRBV6-1; J gene: TRBJ2-5; CDR3 length: 13; clone size: once; CDR3 protein: CASLGQGAETQYF; CDR3 DNA: TGTGCCAGCTTGGGACAGGGGGCTGAGACCCAGTACTTC
D gene: -; V gene: TRBV11-2; J gene: TRBJ2-7; CDR3 length: 15; clone size: -; CDR3 protein: CASSSTRGGSYEQYF; CDR3 DNA: TGTGCCAGCAGCTCAACGAGGGGGGGATCCTACGAGCAGTACTTC
D gene: -; V gene: TRBV14; J gene: TRBJ1-6; CDR3 length: 14; clone size: -; CDR3 protein: CASQGGLRRSPLHF; CDR3 DNA: TGTGCCAGCCAGGGTGGGCTTCGTCGTTCACCCCTCCACTTT
D gene: -; V gene: TRBV6-5; J gene: TRBJ1-6; CDR3 length: 15; clone size: -; CDR3 protein: CASSYHPGPRSPLHF; CDR3 DNA: TGTGCCAGCAGTTACCACCCAGGGCCCCGGTCACCCCTCCACTTT
D gene: -; V gene: TRBV13; J gene: TRBJ2-1; CDR3 length: 14; clone size: -; CDR3 protein: CASSLNTVYNEQFF; CDR3 DNA: TGTGCCAGCAGCTTAAATACAGTTTACAATGAGCAGTTCTTC
D gene: TRBD1; V gene: TRBV5-5; J gene: TRBJ1-2; CDR3 length: 16; clone size: -; CDR3 protein: CASSPGQAHPYDGYTF; CDR3 DNA: TGTGCCAGCAGCCCGGGACAGGCACACCCCTACGATGGCTACACCTTC
D gene: -; V gene: TRBV29-1; J gene: TRBJ1-1; CDR3 length: 14; clone size: -; CDR3 protein: CSVNEDSLNTEAFF; CDR3 DNA: TGCAGCGTTAATGAGGATTCTCTGAACACTGAAGCTTTCTTT
D gene: -; V gene: TRBV7-7; J gene: TRBJ2-5; CDR3 length: 16; clone size: -; CDR3 protein: CASSLRAGGSGETQYF; CDR3 DNA: TGTGCCAGCAGCTTACGAGCTGGGGGCTCCGGAGAGACCCAGTACTTC
D gene: TRBD1; V gene: TRBV9; J gene: TRBJ1-1; CDR3 length: 17; clone size: -; CDR3 protein: CASSVDDRGNPGPEAFF; CDR3 DNA: TGTGCCAGCAGCGTAGACGACAGGGGAAACCCGGGTCCGGAAGCTTTCTTT
D gene: -; V gene: TRBV7-6; J gene: TRBJ1-6; CDR3 length: 15; clone size: -; CDR3 protein: CASSLGGQGNSPLHF; CDR3 DNA: TGTGCCAGCAGCTTAGGGGGACAAGGGAATTCACCCCTCCACTTT
D gene: -; V gene: TRBV14; J gene: TRBJ1-4; CDR3 length: 16; clone size: -; CDR3 protein: CASSQDKGLGNEKLFF; CDR3 DNA: TGTGCCAGCAGCCAAGATAAGGGGTTAGGGAACGAAAAACTGTTTTTT
D gene: TRBD2; V gene: TRBV2; J gene: TRBJ2-1; CDR3 length: 17; clone size: -; CDR3 protein: CASSEWTSGISYNEQFF; CDR3 DNA: TGTGCCAGCAGTGAGTGGACTAGCGGGATCTCCTACAATGAGCAGTTCTTC
D gene: -; V gene: TRBV14; J gene: TRBJ2-3; CDR3 length: 14; clone size: -; CDR3 protein: CASNREMATDTQYF; CDR3 DNA: TGTGCCAGCAACAGGGAGATGGCCACAGATACGCAGTATTTT
D gene: -; V gene: TRBV2; J gene: TRBJ2-3; CDR3 length: 13; clone size: -; CDR3 protein: CASSEEGLATQYF; CDR3 DNA: TGTGCCAGCAGTGAAGAAGGACTTGCTACGCAGTATTTT
D gene: TRBD2; V gene: TRBV5-6; J gene: TRBJ2-1; CDR3 length: 18; clone size: -; CDR3 protein: CASSPGLAGGLSYNEQFF; CDR3 DNA: TGTGCCAGCAGCCCGGGACTAGCGGGGGGCCTCTCCTACAATGAGCAGTTCTTC
D gene: TRBD2; V gene: TRBV9; J gene: TRBJ2-3; CDR3 length: 16; clone size: -; CDR3 protein: CASSGGGLAGTDTQYF; CDR3 DNA: TGTGCCAGCAGCGGAGGAGGGCTAGCGGGTACAGATACGCAGTATTTT
D gene: TRBD1; V gene: TRBV6-4; J gene: TRBJ2-7; CDR3 length: 15; clone size: -; CDR3 protein: CASSSGQGVSYEQYF; CDR3 DNA: TGTGCCAGCAGTTCGGGACAGGGGGTATCCTACGAGCAGTACTTC
D gene: TRBD2; V gene: TRBV6-5; J gene: TRBJ2-3; CDR3 length: 15; clone size: -; CDR3 protein: CASSHLAGMTDTQYF; CDR3 DNA: TGTGCCAGCAGTCATCTAGCGGGGATGACAGATACGCAGTATTTT
D gene: -; V gene: TRBV5-6; J gene: TRBJ2-7; CDR3 length: 17; clone size: -; CDR3 protein: CASSSGLIPRQVGEQYF; CDR3 DNA: TGTGCCAGCAGCTCCGGATTAATACCAAGACAGGTGGGCGAGCAGTACTTC
D gene: -; V gene: TRBV25-1; J gene: TRBJ1-1; CDR3 length: 14; clone size: -; CDR3 protein: CASSESGRETEAFF; CDR3 DNA: TGTGCCAGCAGTGAATCGGGTAGGGAGACTGAAGCTTTCTTT
D gene: -; V gene: TRBV6-5; J gene: TRBJ1-2; CDR3 length: 16; clone size: -; CDR3 protein: CASSYQGSTGVYGYTF; CDR3 DNA: TGTGCCAGCAGTTACCAAGGATCGACGGGGGTGTATGGCTACACCTTC
D gene: TRBD1; V gene: TRBV29-1; J gene: TRBJ1-1; CDR3 length: 12; clone size: -; CDR3 protein: CSVEGTGYTAFF; CDR3 DNA: TGCAGCGTTGAAGGGACAGGGTATACGGCTTTCTTT
D gene: -; V gene: TRBV4-2; J gene: TRBJ1-2; CDR3 length: 14; clone size: -; CDR3 protein: CASSQVFTPYGYTF; CDR3 DNA: TGTGCCAGCAGCCAAGTTTTTACTCCCTATGGCTACACCTTC
D gene: -; V gene: TRBV4-1; J gene: TRBJ1-6; CDR3 length: 14; clone size: few; CDR3 protein: CASSQRGGNSPLHF; CDR3 DNA: TGCGCCAGCAGCCAACGTGGGGGGAATTCACCCCTCCACTTT
D gene: TRBD1; V gene: TRBV14; J gene: TRBJ2-7; CDR3 length: 13; clone size: -; CDR3 protein: CASSQVPRQGLHF; CDR3 DNA: TGTGCCAGCAGCCAAGTCCCGAGACAGGGCCTCCACTTC
D gene: TRBD2; V gene: TRBV19; J gene: TRBJ2-5; CDR3 length: 16; clone size: -; CDR3 protein: CASSIGPSGGQETQYF; CDR3 DNA: TGTGCCAGTAGTATAGGGCCTAGCGGGGGGCAAGAGACCCAGTACTTC
D gene: TRBD1; V gene: TRBV6-5; J gene: TRBJ1-2; CDR3 length: 16; clone size: -; CDR3 protein: CASSYFGTGERGGYTF; CDR3 DNA: TGTGCCAGCAGTTACTTTGGGACAGGGGAACGAGGGGGCTACACCTTC
D gene: TRBD2; V gene: TRBV2; J gene: TRBJ2-1; CDR3 length: 15; clone size: -; CDR3 protein: CASRKGLAGFYEQFF; CDR3 DNA: TGTGCCAGCAGGAAGGGACTAGCGGGGTTCTATGAGCAGTTCTTC